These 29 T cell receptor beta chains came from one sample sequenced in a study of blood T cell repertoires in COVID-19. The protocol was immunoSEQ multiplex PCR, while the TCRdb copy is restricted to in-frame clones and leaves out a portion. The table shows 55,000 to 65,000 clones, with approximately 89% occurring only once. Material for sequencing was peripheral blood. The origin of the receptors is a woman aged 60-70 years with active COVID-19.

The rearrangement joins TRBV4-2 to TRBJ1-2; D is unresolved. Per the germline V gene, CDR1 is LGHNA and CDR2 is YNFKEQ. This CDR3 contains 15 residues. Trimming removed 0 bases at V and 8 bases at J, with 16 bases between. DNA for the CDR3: TGTGCCAGCAGCCAAGATAAGAGCGGGGTGAGAGGCTACACCTTC. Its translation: CASSQDKSGVRGYTF.

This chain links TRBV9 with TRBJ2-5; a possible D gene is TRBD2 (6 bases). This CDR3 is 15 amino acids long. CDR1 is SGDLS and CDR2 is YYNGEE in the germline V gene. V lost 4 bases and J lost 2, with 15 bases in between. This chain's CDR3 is CASSFSGTPQETQYF. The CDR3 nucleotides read TGTGCCAGCAGCTTTTCCGGGACTCCTCAAGAGACCCAGTACTTC.

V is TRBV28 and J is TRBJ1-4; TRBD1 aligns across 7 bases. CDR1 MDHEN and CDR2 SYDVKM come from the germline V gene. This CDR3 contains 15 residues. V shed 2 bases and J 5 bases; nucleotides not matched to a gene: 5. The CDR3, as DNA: TGTGCCAGCAGTTTACTGACAGGGAGGAATGAAAAACTGTTTTTT. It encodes CASSLLTGRNEKLFF.

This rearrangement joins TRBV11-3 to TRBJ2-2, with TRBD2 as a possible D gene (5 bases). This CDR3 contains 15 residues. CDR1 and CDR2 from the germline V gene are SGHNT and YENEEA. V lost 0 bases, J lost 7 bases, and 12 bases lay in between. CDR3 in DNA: TGTGCCAGCAGCTTAGATGGGCGGGCGAACGGGGAGCTGTTTTTT. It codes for CASSLDGRANGELFF.

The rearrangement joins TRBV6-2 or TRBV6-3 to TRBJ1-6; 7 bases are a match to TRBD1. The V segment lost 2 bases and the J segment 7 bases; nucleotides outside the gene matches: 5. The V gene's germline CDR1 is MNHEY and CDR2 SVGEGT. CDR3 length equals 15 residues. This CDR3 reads CASSYPGQKNSPLHF. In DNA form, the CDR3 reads TGTGCCAGCAGTTACCCGGGACAGAAGAATTCACCCCTCCACTTT.

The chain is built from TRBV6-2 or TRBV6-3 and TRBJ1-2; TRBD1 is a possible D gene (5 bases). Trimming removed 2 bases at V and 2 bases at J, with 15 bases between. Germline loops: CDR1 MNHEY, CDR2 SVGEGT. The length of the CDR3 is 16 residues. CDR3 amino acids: CASSYGRTGLNYGYTF. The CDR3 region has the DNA TGTGCCAGCAGTTACGGCCGCACAGGTCTCAACTATGGCTACACCTTC.

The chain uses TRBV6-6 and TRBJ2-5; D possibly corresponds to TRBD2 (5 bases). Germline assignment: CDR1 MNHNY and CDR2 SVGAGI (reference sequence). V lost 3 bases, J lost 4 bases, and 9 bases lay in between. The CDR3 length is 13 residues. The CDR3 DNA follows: TGTGCCAGCAGTTATAGCGTCTCAGAGACCCAGTACTTC. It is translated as CASSYSVSETQYF.

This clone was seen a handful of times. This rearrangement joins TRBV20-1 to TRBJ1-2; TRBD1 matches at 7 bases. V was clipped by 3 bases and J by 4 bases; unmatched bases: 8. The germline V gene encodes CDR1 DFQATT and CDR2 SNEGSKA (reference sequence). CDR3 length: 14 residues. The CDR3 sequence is CSASGQGVSYGYTF. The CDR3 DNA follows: TGCAGTGCTAGTGGTCAGGGGGTTTCCTATGGCTACACCTTC.

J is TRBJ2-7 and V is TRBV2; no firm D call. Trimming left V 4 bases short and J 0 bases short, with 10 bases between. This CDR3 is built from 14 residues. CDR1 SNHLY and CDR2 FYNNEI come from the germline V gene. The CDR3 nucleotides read TGTGCCAGCAGTGTTCTGCTAGACTCCTACGAGCAGTACTTC. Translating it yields CASSVLLDSYEQYF.

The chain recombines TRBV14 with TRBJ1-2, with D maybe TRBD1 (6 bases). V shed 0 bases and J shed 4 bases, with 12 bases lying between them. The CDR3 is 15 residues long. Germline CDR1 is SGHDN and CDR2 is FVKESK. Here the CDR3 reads CASSQDSGDSYGYTF. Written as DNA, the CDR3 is TGTGCCAGCAGCCAAGATTCAGGGGATAGCTATGGCTACACCTTC.

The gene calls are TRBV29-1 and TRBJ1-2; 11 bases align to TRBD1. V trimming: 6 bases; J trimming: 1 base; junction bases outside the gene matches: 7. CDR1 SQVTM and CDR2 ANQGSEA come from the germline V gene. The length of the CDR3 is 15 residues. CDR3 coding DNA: TGCAGCGTCCGGACAGGGGGCGTTGGTAACTATGGCTACACCTTC. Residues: CSVRTGGVGNYGYTF. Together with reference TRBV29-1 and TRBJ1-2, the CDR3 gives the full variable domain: SAVISQKPSRDICQRGTSLTIQCQVDSQVTMMFWYRQQPGQSLTLIATANQGSEATYESGFVIDKFPISRPNLTFSTLTVSNMSPEDSSIYLCSVRTGGVGNYGYTFGSGTRLTVV.

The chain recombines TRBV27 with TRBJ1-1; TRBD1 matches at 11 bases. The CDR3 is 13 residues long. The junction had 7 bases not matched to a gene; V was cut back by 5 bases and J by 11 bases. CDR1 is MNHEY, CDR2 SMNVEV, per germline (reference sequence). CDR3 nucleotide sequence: TGTGCCAGCAGTCCCGGGACAGGGGGGTTGGCTTTCTTT. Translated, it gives CASSPGTGGLAFF.

This CDR3 is CASSQGIHQYF. The DNA for the CDR3 is TGTGCCAGCAGTCAGGGTATCCACCAGTACTTC. The V call is TRBV4-2, the J call TRBJ2-5; D perhaps matches TRBD1 (5 bases). CDR1 and CDR2 (germline): LGHNA, YNFKEQ. Trimming stripped 6 bases from V and 10 bases from J, with 12 bases between. This CDR3 spans 11 amino acids.

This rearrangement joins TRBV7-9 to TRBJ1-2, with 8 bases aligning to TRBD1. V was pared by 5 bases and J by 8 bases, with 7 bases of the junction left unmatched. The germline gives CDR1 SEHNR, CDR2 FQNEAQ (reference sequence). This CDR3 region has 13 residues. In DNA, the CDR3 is TGTGCCAGCAGCCCGGACAGGGCCAGCGGCTACACCTTC. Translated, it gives CASSPDRASGYTF.

The CDR3 DNA sequence: TGCAGTGCCCGGGGACAGGGCTACACCTTC. Protein: CSARGQGYTF. The chain links TRBV20-1 to TRBJ1-2, with 7 positions matching TRBD1. The CDR3 sequence is 10 residues long. Per the germline V gene, CDR1 is DFQATT and CDR2 is SNEGSKA (reference sequence). The J segment lost 8 bases and the V segment lost 6 bases, leaving 3 bases of the junction unmatched.

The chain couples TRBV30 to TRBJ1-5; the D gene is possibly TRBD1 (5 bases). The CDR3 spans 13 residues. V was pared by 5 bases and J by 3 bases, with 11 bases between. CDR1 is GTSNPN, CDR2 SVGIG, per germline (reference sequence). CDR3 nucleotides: TGTGCCTGGGCTAAGGGGCTCAATCAGCCCCAGCATTTT. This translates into CAWAKGLNQPQHF. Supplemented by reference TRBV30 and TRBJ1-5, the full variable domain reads SQTIHQWPATLVQPVGSPLSLECTVEGTSNPNLYWYRQAAGRGLQLLFYSVGIGQISSEVPQNLSASRPQDRQFILSSKKLLLSDSGFYLCAWAKGLNQPQHFGDGTRLSIL.

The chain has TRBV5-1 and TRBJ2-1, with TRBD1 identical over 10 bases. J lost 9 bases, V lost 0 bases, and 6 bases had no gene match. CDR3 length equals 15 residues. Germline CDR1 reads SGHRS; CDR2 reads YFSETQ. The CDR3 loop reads CASSLAGTGEGEQFF. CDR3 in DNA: TGCGCCAGCAGCTTGGCCGGGACAGGGGAAGGTGAGCAGTTCTTC. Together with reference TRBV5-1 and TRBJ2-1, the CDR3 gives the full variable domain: KAGVTQTPRYLIKTRGQQVTLSCSPISGHRSVSWYQQTPGQGLQFLFEYFSETQRNKGNFPGRFSGRQFSNSRSEMNVSTLELGDSALYLCASSLAGTGEGEQFFGPGTRLTVL.

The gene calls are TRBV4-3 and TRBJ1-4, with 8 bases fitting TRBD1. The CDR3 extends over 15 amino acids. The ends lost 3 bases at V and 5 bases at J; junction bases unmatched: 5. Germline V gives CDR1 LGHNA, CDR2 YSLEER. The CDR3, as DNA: TGCGCCAGCAGCCATGGACAGGGTGGGAATGAAAAACTGTTTTTT. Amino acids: CASSHGQGGNEKLFF.

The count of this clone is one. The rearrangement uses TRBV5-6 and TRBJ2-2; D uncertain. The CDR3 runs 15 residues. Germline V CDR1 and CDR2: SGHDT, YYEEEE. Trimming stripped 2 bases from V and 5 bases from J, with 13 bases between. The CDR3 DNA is TGTGCCAGCAGCTTCGACCTCATCGGGACCGGGGAGCTGTTTTTT. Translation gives CASSFDLIGTGELFF.

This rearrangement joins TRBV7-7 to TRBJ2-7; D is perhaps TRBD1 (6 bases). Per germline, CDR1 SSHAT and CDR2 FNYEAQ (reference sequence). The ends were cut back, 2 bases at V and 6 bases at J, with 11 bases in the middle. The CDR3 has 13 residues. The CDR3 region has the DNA TGTGCCAGCAGCTTAACCGGGACAACCGAGCAGTACTTC. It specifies CASSLTGTTEQYF.

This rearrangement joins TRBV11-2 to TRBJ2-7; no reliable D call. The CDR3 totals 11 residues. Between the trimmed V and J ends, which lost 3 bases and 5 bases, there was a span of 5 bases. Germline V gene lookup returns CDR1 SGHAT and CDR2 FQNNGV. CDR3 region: CASSLVDEQYF. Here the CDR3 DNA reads TGTGCCAGCAGCTTGGTAGACGAGCAGTACTTC.

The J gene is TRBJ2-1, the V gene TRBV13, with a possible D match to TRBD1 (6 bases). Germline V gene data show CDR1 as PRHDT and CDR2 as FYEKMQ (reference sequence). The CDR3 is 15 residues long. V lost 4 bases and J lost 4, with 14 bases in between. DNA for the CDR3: TGTGCCAGCAGCTACCGGGACACCCTTTACAATGAGCAGTTCTTC. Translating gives CASSYRDTLYNEQFF.

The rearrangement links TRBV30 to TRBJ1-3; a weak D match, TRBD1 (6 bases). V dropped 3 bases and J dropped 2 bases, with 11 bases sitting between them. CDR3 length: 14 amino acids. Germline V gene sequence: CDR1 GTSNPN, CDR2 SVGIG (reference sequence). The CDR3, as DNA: TGTGCCTGGAGACCGGGGACAACTGGAAACACCATATATTTT. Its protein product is CAWRPGTTGNTIYF.

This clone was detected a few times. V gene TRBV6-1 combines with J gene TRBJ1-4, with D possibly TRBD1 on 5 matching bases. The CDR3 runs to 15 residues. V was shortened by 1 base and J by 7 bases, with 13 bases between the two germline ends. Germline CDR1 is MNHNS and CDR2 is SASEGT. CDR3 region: CASSEVTGRTEKLFF. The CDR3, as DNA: TGTGCCAGCAGTGAAGTAACAGGAAGAACTGAAAAACTGTTTTTT.

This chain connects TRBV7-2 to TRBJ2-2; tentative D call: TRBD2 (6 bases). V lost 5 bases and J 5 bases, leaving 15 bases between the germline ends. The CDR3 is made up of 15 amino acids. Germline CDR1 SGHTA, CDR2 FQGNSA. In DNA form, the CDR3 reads TGTGCCAGCAGCCAAAGACGGGGGTGGACCGGGGAGCTGTTTTTT. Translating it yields CASSQRRGWTGELFF.

CDR3 DNA: TGTGCCAGCTCGCAGACAGGGAACTATGGCTACACCTTC. Amino acid sequence: CASSQTGNYGYTF. The rearrangement links TRBV18 to TRBJ1-2, with 7 nucleotides matching TRBD1. The CDR3 loop spans 13 amino acids. J lost 2 bases, V lost 6 bases, and 3 bases had no gene match. CDR1 is KGHSH and CDR2 is LQKENI in the germline V gene.

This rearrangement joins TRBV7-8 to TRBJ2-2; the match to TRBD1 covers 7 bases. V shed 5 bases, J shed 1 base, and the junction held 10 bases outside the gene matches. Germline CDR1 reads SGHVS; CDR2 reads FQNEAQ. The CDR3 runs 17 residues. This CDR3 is CASSPFVRQGNTGELFF. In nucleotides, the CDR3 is TGTGCCAGCAGCCCTTTCGTGAGACAGGGGAACACCGGGGAGCTGTTTTTT.

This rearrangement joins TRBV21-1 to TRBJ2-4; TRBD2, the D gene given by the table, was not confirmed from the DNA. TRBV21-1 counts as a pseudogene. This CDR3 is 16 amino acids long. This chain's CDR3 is CASSKERRLAKNIQYF. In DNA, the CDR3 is TGTGCCAGCAGCAAAGAAAGGCGGTTAGCCAAAAACATTCAGTACTTC.

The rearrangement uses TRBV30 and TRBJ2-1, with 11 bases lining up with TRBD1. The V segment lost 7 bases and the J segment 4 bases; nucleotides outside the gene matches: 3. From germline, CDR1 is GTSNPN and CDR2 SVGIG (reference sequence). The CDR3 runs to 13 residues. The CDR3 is CALGTGGYNEQFF. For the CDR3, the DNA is TGTGCCTTAGGGACAGGGGGTTACAATGAGCAGTTCTTC.